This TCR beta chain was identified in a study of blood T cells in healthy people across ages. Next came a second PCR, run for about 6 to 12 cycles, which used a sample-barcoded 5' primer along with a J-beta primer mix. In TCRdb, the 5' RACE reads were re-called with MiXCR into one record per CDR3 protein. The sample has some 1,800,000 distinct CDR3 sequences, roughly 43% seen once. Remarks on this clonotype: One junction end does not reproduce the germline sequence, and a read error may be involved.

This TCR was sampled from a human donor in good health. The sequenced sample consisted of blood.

The CDR3 nucleotides are TGTGCCGGCTCACCGTTCGTTGACGCATCCTACGAGCAGTACTTC. Its translation: CAGSPFVDASYEQYF. The J gene is TRBJ2-7, the V gene TRBV18; D unclear. The length of the CDR3 is 15 residues. Germline CDR1 and CDR2: KGHSH and LQKENI.